A single sample gave rise to the 10 T cell receptor beta chains below, sequenced in a study of breast tumors, draining lymph nodes, adjacent tissues. TCRdb re-analysed the multiplex PCR reads in MiXCR, keeping a single row per CDR3 protein. This table has about 140,000 distinct CDR3 sequences, about 30% appearing once. Samples came from axillary lymph nodes draining the breast cancer. Source material: axillary lymph node tissue. These receptors were obtained from a female donor with breast cancer. Some clones in this sample may be carry-over from other donors' samples.

This clonotype was observed at least ten times. The rearrangement uses TRBV24-1 and TRBJ2-2, with TRBD1 identical over 9 bases. The CDR3 is 16 amino acids. Per the germline V gene, CDR1 is KGHDR and CDR2 is SFDVKD. Trimming cost V 4 bases and J 6 bases; bases outside gene matches: 8. The CDR3 here is CATSDTDRGAPGELFF. In DNA form, the CDR3 reads TGTGCCACCAGTGACACCGACAGGGGGGCGCCCGGGGAGCTGTTTTTT.

This clonotype was detected ten times or more. The chain carries TRBV6-1 and TRBJ1-6, with a weak D call TRBD1 (6 bases). Trimming left V 6 bases short and J 0 bases short, with 6 bases between. CDR1 and CDR2 (germline): MNHNS, SASEGT. The CDR3 totals 14 residues. The CDR3 nucleotides are TGTGCCAGCAGGGACAGCTCCTATAATTCACCCCTCCACTTT. It encodes CASRDSSYNSPLHF.

This clonotype has ten or more counts. This sequence joins TRBV6-5 and TRBJ2-6; possibly TRBD2 for D (5 bases). V shed 5 bases and J shed 1 base, with 15 bases lying between them. Germline V lookup: CDR1 MNHEY, CDR2 SVGAGI. There are 17 residues in the CDR3. This CDR3 is CASSHGVEVSGANVLTF. The CDR3 nucleotides read TGTGCCAGCAGTCACGGGGTCGAGGTTTCTGGGGCCAACGTCCTGACTTTC.

Notes on this clonotype: A much larger clone sits a single nucleotide away, making a read error possible. The final CDR3 position lacks the conserved phenylalanine or tryptophan, pointing to a likely read error. No DNA is shown, since the ends of the CDR3 on it are uncertain; the CDR3 is the one TCRdb lists. The J gene is TRBJ2-7, the V gene TRBV20-1. Termini included, the CDR3 measures 11 amino acids. The V gene's germline CDR1 is DFQATT and CDR2 SNEGSKA (reference sequence). CDR3 loop: CSADEAYEQSL.

This chain links TRBV19 with TRBJ1-5; D unresolved. The germline V gene has CDR1 LNHDA and CDR2 SQIVND (reference sequence). V lost 11 bases, J lost 0 bases, and 17 bases lay in between. This CDR3 spans 15 amino acids. The CDR3 protein is CAGNAGHLSNQPQHF. The CDR3 DNA follows: TGTGCCGGTAATGCGGGTCACCTTAGCAATCAGCCCCAGCATTTT.

With regard to this clonotype: This clone may be a read error of a much larger clone one base away. The V and J genes are TRBV11-2 and TRBJ2-2; 14 bases are shared with TRBD2. The V and J ends lost 5 bases and 6 bases, in that order; junction bases with no gene match: 8. The CDR3 has 17 amino acids. CDR1 and CDR2 from the germline V gene are SGHAT and FQNNGV. Here the CDR3 DNA reads TGTGCCAGCAGCCCACGACTAGCGGGGGGGGACCCCGGGGAGCTGTTTTTT. Translated: CASSPRLAGGDPGELFF.

This clonotype has at least ten counts. The J gene is TRBJ2-2, the V gene TRBV6-6, with a possible D match to TRBD2 (6 bases). Germline loops: CDR1 MNHNY, CDR2 SVGAGI (reference sequence). This CDR3 comprises 16 residues. Trimming left V 5 bases short and J 4 bases short, with 17 bases between. CDR3 nucleotides: TGTGCCAGCAGTCAGGTGCTGGGGGGAGGCACCGGGGAGCTGTTTTTT. Translated, it gives CASSQVLGGGTGELFF.

This clonotype came up many times. The chain combines TRBV12-3 or TRBV12-4 with TRBJ2-3, with D maybe TRBD2 (6 bases). The ends were cut back, 3 bases at V and 0 bases at J, with 16 bases in the middle. The CDR3 is made up of 17 amino acids. The CDR3 region has the DNA TGTGCCAGCAGTTTCATGGTTTTGCGGGGTAGCACAGATACGCAGTATTTT. It specifies CASSFMVLRGSTDTQYF.

This clonotype showed up many times. This rearrangement joins TRBV3-1 to TRBJ2-2; tentatively, D is TRBD2 (5 bases). V was shortened by 2 bases and J by 2 bases, with 12 bases between the two germline ends. CDR1 and CDR2 from the germline V gene are LGHDT and YNNKEL (reference sequence). This CDR3 spans 16 amino acids. CDR3 in amino acids: CASSQNTGVNTGELFF. CDR3 DNA sequence: TGTGCCAGCAGCCAAAACACCGGGGTCAACACCGGGGAGCTGTTTTTT.

The rearrangement uses TRBV4-3 and TRBJ1-6, with 7 bases identical to TRBD1. V was pared by 3 bases and J by 0 bases, with 8 bases of the junction left unmatched. CDR1 is LGHNA, CDR2 YSLEER, per germline. The CDR3 length is 18 residues. The CDR3 reads CASSQGQTVSSYNSPLHF. CDR3 coding DNA: TGCGCCAGCAGCCAGGGACAGACAGTCAGCTCCTATAATTCACCCCTCCACTTT.